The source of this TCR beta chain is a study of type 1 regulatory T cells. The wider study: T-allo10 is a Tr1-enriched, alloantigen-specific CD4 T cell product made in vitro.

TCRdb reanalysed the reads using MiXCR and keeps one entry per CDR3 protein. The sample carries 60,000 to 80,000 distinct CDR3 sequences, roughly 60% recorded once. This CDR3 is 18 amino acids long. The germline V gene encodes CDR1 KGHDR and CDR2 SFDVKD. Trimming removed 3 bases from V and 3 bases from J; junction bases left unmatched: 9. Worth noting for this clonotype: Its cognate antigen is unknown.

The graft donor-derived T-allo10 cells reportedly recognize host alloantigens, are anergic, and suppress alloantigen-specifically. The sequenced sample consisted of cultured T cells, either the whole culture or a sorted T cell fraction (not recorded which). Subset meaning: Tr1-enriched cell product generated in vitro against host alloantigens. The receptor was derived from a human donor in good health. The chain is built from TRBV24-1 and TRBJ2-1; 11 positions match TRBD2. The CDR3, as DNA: TGTGCCACCAGTGATCCTTCCCGACTAGCGGGGAACTACAATGAGCAGTTCTTC. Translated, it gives CATSDPSRLAGNYNEQFF.